Following are 21 T cell receptor beta chains from one sample sequenced in a study of low-dose radiotherapy and immunotherapy resistance in tumors (dated 2022 in TCRdb). This specimen's time point label, interpreted: after trial treatment. Taken with the paper, the label for treatment or condition translates to: LDRT plus nivolumab, ipilimumab, low-dose cyclophosphamide and aspirin (RACIN trial). The listed sequencing device is Illumina HiSeq 2500. Superscript III and a set of TRAV- and TRBV-specific primers were used to synthesize first-strand cDNA, so that both TCRalpha and TCRbeta chains were covered. TCRs were amplified for about 20 PCR cycles with Phusion, using a constant-region primer paired with the adapter attached to the V primers. The public reads were reanalyzed by TCRdb: fastp trimming at Q25, MiXCR alignment, in-frame beta chains only. Identical CDR3 protein sequences are pooled into one entry, listed with their most common genes and DNA. A total of 50,000 or so distinct CDR3 sequences appear in this sample, about 25% of them only once. Of the sample, 6.7% falls within the top ten clones.

The starting material was PBMCs, obtained after low-dose radiotherapy plus immunotherapy. Receptors originate from a male donor with prostate cancer.

This sequence joins TRBV5-1 and TRBJ2-1; 9 bases are shared with TRBD1. The V and J ends lost 4 bases and 5 bases, in that order; junction bases with no gene match: 7. The CDR3 loop spans 15 amino acids. Germline CDR1 reads SGHRS; CDR2 reads YFSETQ. For the CDR3, the DNA is TGCGCCAGCAGCGACTCCGGGACAGGGAACAATGAGCAGTTCTTC. Protein sequence: CASSDSGTGNNEQFF.

This clonotype came up many times. The chain is built from TRBV29-1 and TRBJ1-2; D remains ambiguous. CDR1 is SQVTM, CDR2 ANQGSEA, per germline. V was shortened by 0 bases and J by 2 bases, with 13 bases between the two germline ends. The CDR3 spans 15 residues. The CDR3 region is CSVEDPRGWNYGYTF. The CDR3 coding sequence is TGCAGCGTTGAAGATCCCCGGGGTTGGAACTATGGCTACACCTTC.

Of note for this clonotype: A read error is the likely source, as a far larger clone sits one nucleotide away. The chain joins TRBV14 to TRBJ2-1; D is possibly TRBD1 or TRBD2 (6 bases each). Germline values: CDR1 SGHDN, CDR2 FVKESK. CDR3 length: 16 residues. V was trimmed by 4 bases and J by 10 bases, leaving 23 bases between them. This chain's CDR3 is CASSLFPRGPTYEQFF. In nucleotides, the CDR3 is TGTGCCAGCAGCCTATTTCCCCGGGGGCCTACATACGAGCAGTTCTTC.

This clonotype was seen at least ten times. The genes are TRBV6-6 and TRBJ1-5, with TRBD1 as a possible D gene (6 bases). CDR1 and CDR2 from the germline V gene are MNHNY and SVGAGI (reference sequence). The CDR3 is made up of 13 amino acids. Trimming left V 6 bases short and J 5 bases short, with 11 bases between. CDR3 nucleotides: TGTGCCAGCAGCCAAACAGGGTATCAGCCCCAGCATTTT. Its protein is CASSQTGYQPQHF.

The rearrangement links TRBV2 to TRBJ2-3; tentative D call: TRBD1 (6 bases). There are 14 residues in the CDR3. Germline V lookup: CDR1 SNHLY, CDR2 FYNNEI. Trimming took 6 bases from V and 2 from J, leaving 12 bases between them. The CDR3 sequence is CASRTGFPTDTQYF. In DNA, the CDR3 is TGTGCCAGCAGAACAGGGTTCCCCACAGATACGCAGTATTTT.

This clonotype was observed many times. The chain links TRBV14 to TRBJ2-7; TRBD1 is a possible D gene (6 bases). V lost 3 bases to trimming and J lost 5 bases, with 17 bases between them. Per the germline V gene, CDR1 is SGHDN and CDR2 is FVKESK. The CDR3 covers 15 residues. The CDR3 spells CASSQGTGPPNEQYF. Written as DNA, the CDR3 is TGTGCCAGCAGCCAGGGCACAGGGCCCCCCAACGAGCAGTACTTC.

On this clonotype itself: Its ends do not fully match the called genes, so a read error is possible. The gene calls are TRBV5-1 and TRBJ2-7; TRBD1 matches 10 bases. Germline V gene data show CDR1 as SGHRS and CDR2 as YFSETQ. This CDR3 contains 14 residues. For the CDR3, the DNA is TGTGCCAGCAGCACCGGGACAGGGGCCTACGAGCAGTACTTC. Its translation: CASSTGTGAYEQYF.

This clonotype was seen at least ten times. This chain uses TRBV28 with TRBJ2-2; a possible D gene is TRBD1 (5 bases). The CDR3 extends over 13 amino acids. The germline CDR1 and CDR2 sequences are MDHEN and SYDVKM. The V and J ends lost 5 bases and 5 bases respectively, with 9 bases between them. The CDR3 nucleotides read TGTGCCAGCAGTCCTAGGGGTACCGGGGAGCTGTTTTTT. Its translation: CASSPRGTGELFF.

This clonotype was detected many times. The V and J genes are TRBV7-9 and TRBJ1-1; 7 nucleotides line up with TRBD1. The length of the CDR3 is 16 residues. The germline gives CDR1 SEHNR, CDR2 FQNEAQ (reference sequence). After removal of 5 bases from V and 0 bases from J, the junction contained 9 bases not matched to a gene. The DNA of the CDR3 is TGTGCCAGCAGCCCGGACAGGCGACACATGAACACTGAAGCTTTCTTT. It specifies CASSPDRRHMNTEAFF.

This clonotype was seen at least ten times. The J gene is TRBJ2-5, the V gene TRBV20-1; 7 nucleotides agree with TRBD2. The CDR3 has 15 amino acids. Germline CDR1 reads DFQATT; CDR2 reads SNEGSKA (reference sequence). V was pared by 2 bases and J by 4 bases, with 10 bases of the junction left unmatched. In DNA form, the CDR3 reads TGCAGTGCTAGACGAACTAGCGTTACTCGAGAGACCCAGTACTTC. Its translation: CSARRTSVTRETQYF.

The table lists this clonotype with many counts. V is TRBV28 and J is TRBJ2-2; D gene ambiguous. Trimming removed 3 bases at V and 2 bases at J, with 10 bases between. The CDR3 extends over 15 amino acids. CDR1 is MDHEN and CDR2 is SYDVKM in the germline V gene. CDR3 sequence reads: CASSLGILNTGELFF. The CDR3 DNA sequence: TGTGCCAGCAGTTTGGGCATACTCAACACCGGGGAGCTGTTTTTT.

This clonotype was seen many times. The V call is TRBV20-1, the J call TRBJ1-2; 7 bases align to TRBD1. In germline, CDR1 is DFQATT, CDR2 SNEGSKA (reference sequence). The J segment lost 0 bases and the V segment lost 3 bases, leaving 7 bases of the junction unmatched. The CDR3 is 15 residues long. The DNA of the CDR3 is TGCAGTGCTAGTACCACGGGACAGCCTAACTATGGCTACACCTTC. Translated: CSASTTGQPNYGYTF.

For this clonotype: Only one base separates this from a far larger clonotype, so it likely reflects a read error. This chain connects TRBV7-9 to TRBJ2-7, with D possibly called TRBD1 or TRBD2 (5 bases each). With 0 bases removed from V and 7 bases from J, the gap between germline ends came to 13 bases. Germline loops: CDR1 SEHNR, CDR2 FQNEAQ (reference sequence). The CDR3 has 14 amino acids. The CDR3 DNA is TGTGCCAGCAGCTTAGCCGGGACCAACAATGAGCAGTACTTC. Translated: CASSLAGTNNEQYF.

This clonotype was observed many times. The chain carries TRBV27 and TRBJ2-2, with 8 bases aligning to TRBD1. With V trimmed by 2 bases and J by 0 bases, 2 bases remained unmatched. CDR3 length: 16 residues. Germline V CDR1 and CDR2: MNHEY, SMNVEV (reference sequence). Here the CDR3 reads CASSLGQGPNTGELFF. The DNA for the CDR3 is TGTGCCAGCAGTTTAGGACAGGGTCCGAACACCGGGGAGCTGTTTTTT.

This clonotype has ten or more counts. V gene TRBV29-1 combines with J gene TRBJ2-7, with TRBD1 matching over 8 bases. J gave up 4 bases and V 5 bases, and 7 bases lay outside the gene matches. The CDR3 has 13 amino acids. CDR1 SQVTM and CDR2 ANQGSEA come from the germline V gene. Written as DNA, the CDR3 is TGCAGCGTTCCCGGGACAGGCTCGTACGAGCAGTACTTC. Residues: CSVPGTGSYEQYF.

Notes on this clonotype: A far larger clone is one nucleotide away, so this likely arose from a read error. The rearrangement links TRBV6-6 to TRBJ2-1; D possibly corresponds to TRBD2 (5 bases). CDR1 is MNHNY and CDR2 is SVGAGI in the germline V gene (reference sequence). V was trimmed by 2 bases and J by 0 bases, leaving 8 bases between them. The CDR3 extends over 15 amino acids. The CDR3 DNA reads TGTGCCAGCAGTTACGGACTTAGCTCCTACAATGAGCAGTTCTTC. This sequence encodes CASSYGLSSYNEQFF.

The table lists this clonotype with a few counts. A far larger clone differs by one base, so this is likely a read error. This chain uses TRBV21-1 with TRBJ2-7; the D segment call TRBD1 is taken from the table without a DNA check. TRBV21-1 is given as a pseudogene. The CDR3 runs to 17 residues. CDR3 region: CASSKGPPPCPYNEQYF. The CDR3 DNA follows: TGTGCCAGCAGCAAGGGGCCCCCACCTTGTCCGTACAATGAGCAGTACTTC.

The sample holds many counts of this clonotype. This chain links TRBV30 with TRBJ2-6; tentatively, D is TRBD2 (5 bases). The germline CDR1 and CDR2 sequences are GTSNPN and SVGIG (reference sequence). V lost 2 bases and J lost 4, with 6 bases in between. The CDR3 has 13 amino acids. Written as DNA, the CDR3 is TGTGCCTGGAGTTCGGGAGGGGCCAACGTCCTGACTTTC. Translation: CAWSSGGANVLTF.

The V gene is TRBV10-3, the J gene TRBJ1-5, with TRBD1 matching 9 bases. The length of the CDR3 is 16 residues. The germline gives CDR1 ENHRY, CDR2 SYGVKD. The V segment lost 2 bases and the J segment 8 bases; nucleotides outside the gene matches: 10. CDR3 protein: CAISEGGQGSFKPQHF. CDR3 bases: TGTGCCATCAGTGAGGGCGGACAGGGGTCTTTCAAGCCCCAGCATTTT.

This clonotype has at least ten counts. The gene calls are TRBV20-1 and TRBJ2-1, with 8 nucleotides matching TRBD1. Losses at the gene ends were 0 bases for V and 10 bases for J; bases not matched to a gene: 14. The CDR3 consists of 16 residues. The germline CDR1 and CDR2 sequences are DFQATT and SNEGSKA (reference sequence). CDR3 coding DNA: TGCAGTGCTAGAGATCCCGAGACAGGGGTCGACCACGAGCAGTTCTTC. The encoded protein is CSARDPETGVDHEQFF.

Points on this clonotype: The likely explanation is a read error, given a far larger clone one base away. The conserved phenylalanine or tryptophan is not found at the CDR3 terminus, so this likely reflects a read error. The chain joins TRBV2 to TRBJ2-2; TRBD1 agrees at 8 bases. Germline V CDR1 and CDR2: SNHLY, FYNNEI. The CDR3 contains 13 residues. The DNA for the CDR3 is TGCGCCAGCAGCCTGGACAGGGCCGGGGAGCTGTTTGTT. It is translated as CASSLDRAGELFV.